Detailed here is one TCR beta chain. Its antigen is still unknown. Treatment given: some 20 received Ad26.COV2.S at low or high dose, single or two shots; about 5 received placebo; per-sample allocation not given. Sampling took place 63 days after the first vaccine or placebo injection. Cohort 1b enrolled adults aged 18-55 years in Boston. These data originate in a study of Ad26.COV2.S vaccination and SARS-CoV-2 variants. Study-level background: Donor was assigned to the Ad26.COV2.S arm of trial COV1001. Study findings and constraints: Following vaccination, spike-specific CD8+ and CD4+ T cell responses reportedly exhibited substantial breadth. An underestimation of total T cell responses may have resulted from the TCR breadth and depth analyses.

The length of the CDR3 is 15 residues. Germline loops: CDR1 MGHDK, CDR2 SYGVNS. Deletions cut 1 base from V and 1 base from J, with 10 bases between. Method: immunoSEQ multiplex PCR; TCRdb's copy keeps in-frame clones and lacks some. The sample includes 350,000 to 500,000 clones, less than 95% of them seen just once. The source of this sequence is a person between 18 and 59 years old who received the Ad26.COV2.S COVID-19 vaccine or a placebo. This sample comprised peripheral blood, obtained in a trial of Ad26.COV2.S vaccine versus placebo. The genes are TRBV25-1 and TRBJ1-1; D is undetermined. The CDR3 protein is CASSELGSGNTEAFF. CDR3 bases: TGTGCCAGCAGTGAATTGGGGTCTGGGAACACTGAAGCTTTCTTT.